This TCR beta chain was recovered during a study of shared clonotypes between healthy human individuals. Libraries were prepared by immunoSEQ multiplex PCR; TCRdb keeps only in-frame clonotypes and omits some of them. This table holds over a million clones, around 78% found once. This CDR3 has 12 amino acids. Germline V CDR1 and CDR2: SGHNT, YYREEE (reference sequence). V was shortened by 4 bases and J by 4 bases, with 8 bases between the two germline ends. The sequence was collected from a man aged 18 to 30 in good health. Some clones in this sample may be carry-over from other donors' samples. The V gene is TRBV5-4, the J gene TRBJ2-5; unclear D gene. The sequenced material came from memory CD4+ T cells from PBMCs. Subset described: CD45RA-negative fraction. CDR3 DNA: TGTGCCAGCAGCCGGACCAGAGAGACCCAGTACTTC. The encoded protein is CASSRTRETQYF.